The 10 T cell receptor beta chains reported below all come from one sample, sequenced in a study of graft-versus-host responses after intestinal transplantation. Clones were read by immunoSEQ multiplex PCR, and TCRdb kept only the in-frame ones, dropping some. The top ten hold approximately 0.5% of the sample, which has roughly 96,000 clones, roughly nine tenths seen once. No antigen is known for these receptors. The input for sequencing was unstimulated CD8+ T cells sorted from spleen or lymph node cells, taken before intestinal transplant. Receptors originate from a human donor who received an intestinal transplant.

In regard to this clone: An end of the junction does not agree with germline; a read error may underlie this. The chain employs TRBV5-6 and TRBJ2-1, with D perhaps TRBD1 (6 bases). Germline V gives CDR1 SGHDT, CDR2 YYEEEE. CDR3 size: 15 residues. The CDR3 sequence is CTSSLARGQINEQFF. The DNA of the CDR3 is TGTACCAGCAGCTTGGCTCGCGGACAGATCAATGAGCAGTTCTTC.

The genes are TRBV6-1 and TRBJ1-2, with D tentatively TRBD1 (5 bases). V shed 5 bases and J shed 3 bases, with 13 bases lying between them. The CDR3 sequence is 14 residues long. CDR1 is MNHNS and CDR2 is SASEGT in the germline V gene. CDR3 loop: CASSPGTRDYGYTF. Here the CDR3 DNA reads TGTGCCAGCAGTCCCGGGACTCGGGACTATGGCTACACCTTC.

This CDR3 is CASSEWRMGTDTQYF. The DNA for the CDR3 is TGCGCCAGCAGTGAGTGGAGGATGGGTACAGATACGCAGTATTTT. This rearrangement joins TRBV10-1 to TRBJ2-3; possibly TRBD2 for D (5 bases). The CDR3 has 15 amino acids. The germline CDR1 and CDR2 sequences are WNHNN and SYGVQD (reference sequence). V lost 1 base to trimming and J lost 3 bases, with 11 bases between them.

The chain uses TRBV10-2 and TRBJ2-1; TRBD1 matches 9 bases. The CDR3 extends over 14 amino acids. Germline V gene lookup returns CDR1 WSHSY and CDR2 SAAADI. Trimming cost V 11 bases and J 6 bases; bases outside gene matches: 11. The CDR3 is CAAGGRTGANEQFF. CDR3 nucleotides: TGCGCCGCAGGGGGAAGGACAGGGGCCAATGAGCAGTTCTTC.

The chain recombines TRBV7-9 with TRBJ2-1; 9 bases map to TRBD1. The V segment lost 6 bases and the J segment 3 bases; nucleotides outside the gene matches: 6. Germline lookup yields CDR1 SEHNR and CDR2 FQNEAQ (reference sequence). This CDR3 has 15 amino acids. The CDR3 nucleotides are TGTGCCAGCAGTTCCGGGACAGGGCTCTACAATGAGCAGTTCTTC. This encodes CASSSGTGLYNEQFF.

A note on this clone: Other DNA variants within this sample encode the same CDR3. The chain is built from TRBV9 and TRBJ1-5, with 7 bases matching TRBD1. After removal of 0 bases from V and 0 bases from J, the junction contained 0 bases not matched to a gene. The CDR3 has 15 residues. CDR1 and CDR2 from the germline V gene are SGDLS and YYNGEE. DNA for the CDR3: TGTGCCAGCAGCGTAGGACAGGGTAGCAATCAGCCCCAGCATTTT. Translation gives CASSVGQGSNQPQHF. The full variable domain, rest sourced from reference TRBV9 and TRBJ1-5, is DSGVTQTPKHLITATGQRVTLRCSPRSGDLSVYWYQQSLDQGLQFLIQYYNGEERAKGNILERFSAQQFPDLHSELNLSSLELGDSALYFCASSVGQGSNQPQHFGDGTRLSIL.

In its sample, this clone was seen once. This chain links TRBV15 with TRBJ1-1; no clear D gene. Germline CDR1 LNHNV, CDR2 YYDKDF (reference sequence). The V end was cut by 0 bases, the J end by 4 bases, with 12 bases between. CDR3 size: 15 residues. This chain's CDR3 is CATSRDGERGTEAFF. DNA for the CDR3: TGTGCCACCAGCAGAGATGGGGAGCGGGGCACTGAAGCTTTCTTT.

The rearrangement links TRBV5-6 to TRBJ2-5; tentatively, D is TRBD1 (5 bases). Trimming stripped 0 bases from V and 2 bases from J, with 5 bases between. CDR3 length: 13 amino acids. Germline V gene data show CDR1 as SGHDT and CDR2 as YYEEEE. CDR3 DNA sequence: TGTGCCAGCAGCTTGGGACAGCAAGAGACCCAGTACTTC. This encodes CASSLGQQETQYF. The variable domain in full, completed from reference TRBV5-6 and TRBJ2-5, reads DAGVTQSPTHLIKTRGQQVTLRCSPKSGHDTVSWYQQALGQGPQFIFQYYEEEERQRGNFPDRFSGHQFPNYSSELNVNALLLGDSALYLCASSLGQQETQYFGPGTRLLVL.

The chain has TRBV28 and TRBJ2-1; 7 positions match TRBD1. The CDR3 is made up of 16 amino acids. The ends lost 4 bases at V and 3 bases at J; junction bases unmatched: 9. CDR1 is MDHEN and CDR2 is SYDVKM in the germline V gene. As DNA, the CDR3 is TGTGCCAGCAGTTGGGTTTTTGGGACAGACTACAATGAGCAGTTCTTC. This translates into CASSWVFGTDYNEQFF.

The rearrangement links TRBV29-1 to TRBJ2-1; 7 bases are shared with TRBD2. The CDR3 runs 13 residues. The V and J ends lost 4 bases and 5 bases, in that order; junction bases with no gene match: 5. Looked up from germline, CDR1 is SQVTM and CDR2 is ANQGSEA. CDR3 region: CSVVAGTNNEQFF. Here the CDR3 DNA reads TGCAGCGTTGTGGCAGGGACTAACAATGAGCAGTTCTTC.